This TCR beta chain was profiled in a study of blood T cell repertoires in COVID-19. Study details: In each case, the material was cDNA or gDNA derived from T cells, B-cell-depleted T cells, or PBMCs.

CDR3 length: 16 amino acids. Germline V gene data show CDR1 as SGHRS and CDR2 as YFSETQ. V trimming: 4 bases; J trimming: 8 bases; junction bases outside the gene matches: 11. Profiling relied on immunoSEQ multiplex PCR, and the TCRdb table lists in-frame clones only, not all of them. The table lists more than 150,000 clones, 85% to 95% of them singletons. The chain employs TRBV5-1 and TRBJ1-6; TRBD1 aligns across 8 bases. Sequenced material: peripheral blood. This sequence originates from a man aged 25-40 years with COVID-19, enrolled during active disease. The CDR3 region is CASSGEQGVGDSPLHF. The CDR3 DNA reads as TGCGCCAGCAGCGGCGAACAGGGGGTCGGAGATTCACCCCTCCACTTT.